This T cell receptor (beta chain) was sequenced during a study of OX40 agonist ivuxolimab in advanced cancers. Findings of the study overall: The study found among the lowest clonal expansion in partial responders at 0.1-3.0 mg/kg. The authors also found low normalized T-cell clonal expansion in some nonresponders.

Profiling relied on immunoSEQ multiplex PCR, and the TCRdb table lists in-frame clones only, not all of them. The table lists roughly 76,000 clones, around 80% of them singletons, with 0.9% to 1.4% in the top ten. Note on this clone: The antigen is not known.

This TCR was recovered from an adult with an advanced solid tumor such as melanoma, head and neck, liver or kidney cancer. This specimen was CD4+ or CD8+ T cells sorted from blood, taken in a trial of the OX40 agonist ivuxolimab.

CDR3 sequence reads: CATSRVSGAAEAFF. The DNA for the CDR3 is TGTGCCACCAGCAGAGTATCAGGTGCGGCTGAAGCTTTCTTT. V and J are TRBV15 and TRBJ1-1; D call uncertain. Germline assignment: CDR1 LNHNV and CDR2 YYDKDF (reference sequence). This CDR3 region has 14 residues. V lost 1 base, J lost 6 bases, and 12 bases lay in between. The full variable domain, in which reference TRBV15 and TRBJ1-1 provide the parts outside the CDR3, is DAMVIQNPRYQVTQFGKPVTLSCSQTLNHNVMYWYQQKSSQAPKLLFHYYDKDFNNEADTPDNFQSRRPNTSFCFLDIRSPGLGDTAMYLCATSRVSGAAEAFFGQGTRLTVV.